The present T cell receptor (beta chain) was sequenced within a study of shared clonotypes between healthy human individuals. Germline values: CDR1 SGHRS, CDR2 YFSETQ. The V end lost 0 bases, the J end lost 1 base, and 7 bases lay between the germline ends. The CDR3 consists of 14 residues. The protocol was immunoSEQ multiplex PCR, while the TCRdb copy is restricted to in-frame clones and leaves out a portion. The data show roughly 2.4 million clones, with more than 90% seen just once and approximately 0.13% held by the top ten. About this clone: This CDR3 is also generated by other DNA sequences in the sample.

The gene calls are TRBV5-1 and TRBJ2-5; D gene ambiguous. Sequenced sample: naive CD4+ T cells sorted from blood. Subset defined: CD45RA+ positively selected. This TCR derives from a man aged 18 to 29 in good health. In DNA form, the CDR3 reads TGCGCCAGCAGCTTGGGCAGCCCCCAAGAGACCCAGTACTTC. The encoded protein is CASSLGSPQETQYF.